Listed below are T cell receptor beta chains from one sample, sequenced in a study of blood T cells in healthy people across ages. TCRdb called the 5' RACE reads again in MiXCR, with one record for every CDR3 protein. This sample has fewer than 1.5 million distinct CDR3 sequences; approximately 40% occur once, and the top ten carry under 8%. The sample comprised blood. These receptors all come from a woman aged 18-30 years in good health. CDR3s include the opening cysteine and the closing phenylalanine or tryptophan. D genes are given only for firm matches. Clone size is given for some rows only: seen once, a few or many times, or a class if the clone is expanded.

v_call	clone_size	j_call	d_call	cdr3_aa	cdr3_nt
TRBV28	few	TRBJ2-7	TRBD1	CASSAGTGAPYEQYF	TGTGCCAGCAGCGCCGGGACAGGGGCGCCCTACGAGCAGTACTTC
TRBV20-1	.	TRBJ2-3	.	CSALWDVTDTQYF	TGCAGTGCTCTGTGGGACGTCACAGATACGCAGTATTTT
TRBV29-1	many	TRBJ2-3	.	CSVEERGRLSTDTQYF	TGCAGCGTTGAGGAGCGTGGACGCCTCAGCACAGATACGCAGTATTTT
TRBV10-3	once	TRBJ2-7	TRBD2	CAISTNSGRGEQYF	TGTGCCATCAGCACGAATAGCGGGAGGGGCGAGCAGTACTTC
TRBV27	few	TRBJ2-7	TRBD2	CASSSKLAGRYEQYF	TGTGCCAGCAGTTCCAAACTAGCGGGTCGCTACGAGCAGTACTTC
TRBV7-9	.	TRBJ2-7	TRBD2	CASSLDGLAGYEQYF	TGTGCCAGCAGCTTAGACGGACTAGCGGGCTACGAGCAGTACTTC
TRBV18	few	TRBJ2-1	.	CASSPPSNEQFF	TGTGCCAGCAGCCCACCCTCAAATGAGCAGTTCTTC
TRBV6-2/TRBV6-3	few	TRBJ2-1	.	CASARAGSYNEQFF	TGTGCCAGCGCTCGAGCAGGAAGTTACAATGAGCAGTTCTTC
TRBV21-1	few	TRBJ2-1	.	CARALGHEQFF	TGTGCCAGGGCGCTTGGGCATGAGCAGTTCTTC
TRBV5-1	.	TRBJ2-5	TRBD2	CASSLQTSGAQETQYF	TGCGCCAGCAGCCTACAAACTAGCGGGGCACAAGAGACCCAGTACTTC
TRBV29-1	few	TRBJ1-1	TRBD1	CSVFRGQAEAFF	TGCAGCGTCTTTCGGGGACAGGCTGAAGCTTTCTTT
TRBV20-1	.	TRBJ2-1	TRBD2	CSARRPAGETQFF	TGCAGTGCTAGAAGGCCGGCGGGAGAGACCCAGTTCTTC
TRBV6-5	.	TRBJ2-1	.	CASSYDLYEQFF	TGTGCCAGCAGTTACGACCTCTATGAGCAGTTCTTC
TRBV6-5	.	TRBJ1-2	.	CASSYPTGSGYTF	TGTGCCAGCAGTTACCCTACAGGATCTGGCTACACCTTC
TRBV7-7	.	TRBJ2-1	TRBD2	CASSSGTSGTMTQFF	TGTGCCAGCAGCTCCGGGACTAGCGGCACAATGACGCAGTTCTTC
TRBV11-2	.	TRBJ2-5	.	CASSLGLNWVQETQYF	TGTGCCAGCAGCTTGGGACTTAATTGGGTCCAAGAGACCCAGTACTTC
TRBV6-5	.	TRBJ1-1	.	CASSYSKGVRGDTEAFF	TGTGCCAGCAGTTACTCGAAAGGAGTACGTGGGGACACTGAAGCTTTCTTT
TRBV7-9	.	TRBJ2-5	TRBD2	CASSLGLADALVETQYF	TGTGCCAGCAGCTTAGGCCTAGCGGATGCCCTAGTAGAGACCCAGTACTTC
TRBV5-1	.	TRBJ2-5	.	CASSARTQETQYF	TGCGCCAGCAGCGCGAGGACTCAAGAGACCCAGTACTTC
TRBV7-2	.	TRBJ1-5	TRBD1	CASSPWGQYSNQPQHF	TGTGCCAGCAGCCCATGGGGACAGTATAGCAATCAGCCCCAGCATTTT
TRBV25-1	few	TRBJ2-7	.	CASRTYASYEQYF	TGTGCCAGCAGAACGTATGCCTCCTACGAGCAGTACTTC
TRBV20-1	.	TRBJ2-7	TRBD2	CSAPKGLAVTYEQYF	TGCAGTGCCCCAAAGGGACTAGCGGTAACCTACGAGCAGTACTTC
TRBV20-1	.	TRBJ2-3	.	CSARGLSGNTDTQYF	TGCAGTGCTAGAGGGTTGAGCGGTAACACAGATACGCAGTATTTT
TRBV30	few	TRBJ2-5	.	CAWSRETQYF	TGTGCCTGGAGTCGAGAGACCCAGTACTTC
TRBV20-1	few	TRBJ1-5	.	CSAKDGTQPQHF	TGCAGTGCTAAGGACGGGACCCAGCCCCAGCATTTT
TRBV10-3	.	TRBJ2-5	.	CAIRSANEQYF	TGTGCCATCAGAAGCGCGAATGAGCAGTACTTC
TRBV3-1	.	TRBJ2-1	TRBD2	CAGSQGASGNEQFF	TGTGCCGGCAGCCAAGGGGCTAGCGGCAATGAGCAGTTCTTC
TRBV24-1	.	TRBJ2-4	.	CATSGAGTVNIQYF	TGTGCCACCAGTGGAGCCGGGACTGTAAACATTCAGTACTTC
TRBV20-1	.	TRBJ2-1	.	CSVPVTGFYNEQFF	TGCAGTGTCCCTGTGACAGGTTTCTACAATGAGCAGTTCTTC
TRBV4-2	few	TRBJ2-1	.	CASSPVPGDEQFF	TGTGCCAGCAGCCCGGTCCCAGGGGATGAGCAGTTCTTC
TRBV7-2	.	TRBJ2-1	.	CASSPVLLDEQFF	TGTGCCAGCAGCCCGGTGTTGTTGGATGAGCAGTTCTTC
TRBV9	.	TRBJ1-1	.	CASSVDAVNTEAFF	TGTGCCAGCAGCGTAGACGCGGTGAACACTGAAGCTTTCTTT
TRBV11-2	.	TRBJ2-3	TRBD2	CASSLEGGGPDTQYF	TGTGCCAGCAGCTTAGAAGGCGGGGGGCCAGATACGCAGTATTTT
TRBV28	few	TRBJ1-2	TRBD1	CASSIGQGAGNYGYTF	TGTGCCAGCAGTATTGGACAGGGGGCGGGTAACTATGGCTACACCTTC
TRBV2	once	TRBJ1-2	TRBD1	CASLRDSMRYGYTF	TGTGCCAGCTTAAGGGACAGCATGCGGTATGGCTACACCTTC
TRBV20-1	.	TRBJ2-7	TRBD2	CSARLGGSSGSYEQYF	TGCAGTGCTAGATTGGGGGGGAGTAGCGGCTCCTACGAGCAGTACTTC
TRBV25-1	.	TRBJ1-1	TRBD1	CASGQQGLNTEAFF	TGTGCCAGCGGTCAACAGGGGTTGAACACTGAAGCTTTCTTT
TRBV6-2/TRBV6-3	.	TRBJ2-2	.	CAVMRAGELFF	TGTGCCGTCATGAGGGCCGGGGAGCTGTTTTTT
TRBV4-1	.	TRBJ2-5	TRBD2	CASSQVLGTSGSGETQYF	TGCGCCAGCAGCCAAGTCCTTGGGACTAGCGGGAGTGGGGAGACCCAGTACTTC
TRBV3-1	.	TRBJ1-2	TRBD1	CASSQNGQGNYGYTF	TGTGCCAGCAGCCAGAACGGACAGGGGAACTATGGCTACACCTTC
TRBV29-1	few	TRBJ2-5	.	CSAMTSAGGEQYF	TGCAGCGCGATGACTAGCGCAGGGGGTGAGCAGTACTTC
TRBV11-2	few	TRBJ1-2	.	CASSSLISGQGYTF	TGTGCCAGCAGCAGTTTGATATCAGGGCAAGGCTACACCTTC
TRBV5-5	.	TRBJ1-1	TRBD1	CASEPQGASTEAFF	TGTGCCAGCGAACCGCAGGGGGCCAGCACTGAAGCTTTCTTT
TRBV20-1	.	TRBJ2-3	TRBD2	CSGGPSGVNRTDTQYF	TGCAGTGGGGGCCCCAGCGGGGTCAACCGCACAGATACGCAGTATTTT
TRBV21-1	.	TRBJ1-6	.	CASSKYVQPSSYNSPLHF	TGTGCCAGCAGCAAATATGTCCAACCGAGCTCCTATAATTCACCCCTCCACTTT
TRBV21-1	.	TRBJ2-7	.	CASSKNGTSASYEQYF	TGTGCCAGCAGCAAAAACGGGACTAGCGCCTCCTACGAGCAGTACTTC
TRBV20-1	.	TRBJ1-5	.	CSAGTAGHSNQPQHF	TGCAGTGCCGGGACGGCCGGCCATAGCAATCAGCCCCAGCATTTT
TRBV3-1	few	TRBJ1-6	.	CASSQDSRAALHF	TGTGCCAGCAGCCAAGATTCCAGGGCAGCCCTCCACTTT
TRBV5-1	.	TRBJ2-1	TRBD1	CASSVDRGWQFF	TGCGCCAGCAGCGTAGACAGGGGATGGCAGTTCTTC
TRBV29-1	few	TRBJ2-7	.	CSPEGLCFNEQYF	TGCAGCCCTGAAGGTTTGTGTTTCAACGAGCAGTACTTC
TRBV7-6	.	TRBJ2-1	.	CASSPSRLLAYEQFF	TGTGCCAGCAGTCCCAGCCGCTTACTAGCTTATGAGCAGTTCTTC
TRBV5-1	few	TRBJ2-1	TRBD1	CASSLWTGPNEQFF	TGCGCCAGCAGCTTGTGGACAGGGCCGAATGAGCAGTTCTTC